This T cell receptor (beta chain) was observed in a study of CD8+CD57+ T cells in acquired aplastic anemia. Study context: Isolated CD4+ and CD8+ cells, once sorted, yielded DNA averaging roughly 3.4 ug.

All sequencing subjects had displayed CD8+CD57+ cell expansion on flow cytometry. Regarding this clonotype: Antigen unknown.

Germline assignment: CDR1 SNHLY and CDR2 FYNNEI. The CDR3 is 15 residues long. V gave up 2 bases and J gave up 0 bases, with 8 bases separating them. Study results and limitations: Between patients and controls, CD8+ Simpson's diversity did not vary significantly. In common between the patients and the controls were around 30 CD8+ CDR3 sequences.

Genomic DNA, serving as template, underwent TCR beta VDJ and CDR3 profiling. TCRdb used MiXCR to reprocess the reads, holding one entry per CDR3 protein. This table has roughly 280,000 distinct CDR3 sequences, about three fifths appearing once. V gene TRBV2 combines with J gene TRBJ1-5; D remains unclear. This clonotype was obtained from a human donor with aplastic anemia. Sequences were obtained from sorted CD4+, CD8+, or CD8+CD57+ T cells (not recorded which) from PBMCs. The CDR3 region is CASSERYYSNQPQHF. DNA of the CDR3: TGTGCCAGCAGTGAACGGTATTATAGCAATCAGCCCCAGCATTTT.